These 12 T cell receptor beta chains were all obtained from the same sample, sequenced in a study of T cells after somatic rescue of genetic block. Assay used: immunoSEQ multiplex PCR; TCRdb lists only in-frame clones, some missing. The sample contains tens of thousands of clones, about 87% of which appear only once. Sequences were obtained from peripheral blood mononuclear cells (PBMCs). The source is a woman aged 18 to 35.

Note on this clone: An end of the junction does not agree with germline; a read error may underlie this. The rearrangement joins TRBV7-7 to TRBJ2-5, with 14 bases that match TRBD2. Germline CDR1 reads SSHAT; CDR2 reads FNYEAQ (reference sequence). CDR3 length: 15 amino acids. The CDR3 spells CASSLTSGRVETQYF. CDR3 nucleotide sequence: TGTGCTAGCAGCTTGACTAGCGGGAGGGTGGAGACCCAGTACTTC. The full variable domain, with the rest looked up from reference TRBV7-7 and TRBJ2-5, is GAGVSQSPRYKVTKRGQDVTLRCDPISSHATLYWYQQALGQGPEFLTYFNYEAQPDKSGLPSDRFSAERPEGSISTLTIQRTEQRDSAMYRCASSLTSGRVETQYFGPGTRLLVL.

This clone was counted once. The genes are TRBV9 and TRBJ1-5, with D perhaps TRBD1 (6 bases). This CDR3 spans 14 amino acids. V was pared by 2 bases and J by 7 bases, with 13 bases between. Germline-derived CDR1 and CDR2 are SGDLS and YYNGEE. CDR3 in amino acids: CASSVGGRGQPQHF. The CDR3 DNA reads TGTGCCAGCAGCGTCGGGGGGCGGGGACAGCCCCAGCATTTT.

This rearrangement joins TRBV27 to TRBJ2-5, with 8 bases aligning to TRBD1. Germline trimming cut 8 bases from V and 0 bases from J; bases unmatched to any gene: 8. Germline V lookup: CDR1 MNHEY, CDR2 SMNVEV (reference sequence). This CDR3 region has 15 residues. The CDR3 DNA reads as TGTGCCAGCCTGCGGACAGGGAGAAACCAAGAGACCCAGTACTTC. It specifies CASLRTGRNQETQYF.

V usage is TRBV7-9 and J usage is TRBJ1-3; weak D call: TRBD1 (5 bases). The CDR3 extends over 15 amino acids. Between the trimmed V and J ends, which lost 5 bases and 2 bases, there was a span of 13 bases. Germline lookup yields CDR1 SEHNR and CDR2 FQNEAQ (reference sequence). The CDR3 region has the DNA TGTGCCAGCAGCCCCCAGGTGGGACCTGGAAACACCATATATTTT. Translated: CASSPQVGPGNTIYF.

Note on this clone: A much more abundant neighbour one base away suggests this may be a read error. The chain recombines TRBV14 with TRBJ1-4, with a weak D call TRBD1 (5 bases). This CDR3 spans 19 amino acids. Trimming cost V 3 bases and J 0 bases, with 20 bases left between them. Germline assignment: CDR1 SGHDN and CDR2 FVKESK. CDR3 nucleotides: TGTGCCAGCAGCCAGCACAGGATACTAAGTGTGGCAACTAATGAAAAACTGTTTTTT. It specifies CASSQHRILSVATNEKLFF.

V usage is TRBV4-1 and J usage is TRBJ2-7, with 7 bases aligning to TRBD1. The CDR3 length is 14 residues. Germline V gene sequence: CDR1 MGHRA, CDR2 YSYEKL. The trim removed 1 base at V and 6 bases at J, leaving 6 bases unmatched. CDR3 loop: CASSQGTGDREQYF. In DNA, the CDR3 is TGCGCCAGCAGCCAAGGTACAGGGGATCGCGAGCAGTACTTC.

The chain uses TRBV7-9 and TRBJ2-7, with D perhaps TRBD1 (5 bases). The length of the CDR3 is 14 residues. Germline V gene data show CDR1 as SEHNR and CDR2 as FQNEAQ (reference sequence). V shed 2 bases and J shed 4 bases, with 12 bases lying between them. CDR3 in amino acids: CASSLRTPPYEQYF. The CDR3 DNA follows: TGTGCCAGCAGCTTAAGGACACCACCGTACGAGCAGTACTTC.

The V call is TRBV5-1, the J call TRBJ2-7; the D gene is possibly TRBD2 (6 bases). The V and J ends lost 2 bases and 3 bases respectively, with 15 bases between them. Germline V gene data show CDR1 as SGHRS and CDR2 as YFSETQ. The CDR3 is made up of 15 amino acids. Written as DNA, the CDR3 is TGCGCCAGCAGCTTCGAGGCGGGACCCAACTACGAGCAGTACTTC. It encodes CASSFEAGPNYEQYF.

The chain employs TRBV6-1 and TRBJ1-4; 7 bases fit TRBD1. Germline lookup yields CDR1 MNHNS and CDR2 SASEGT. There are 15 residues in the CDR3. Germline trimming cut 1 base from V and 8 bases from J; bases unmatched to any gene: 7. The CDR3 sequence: CASSEGGGTAEKLFF. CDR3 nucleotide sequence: TGTGCCAGCAGTGAAGGAGGAGGGACAGCGGAAAAACTGTTTTTT.

The CDR3 spells CASSYEVPRLNTEAFF. The CDR3 nucleotides read TGTGCCAGCAGTTACGAGGTGCCCAGACTGAACACTGAAGCTTTCTTT. This chain connects TRBV6-6 to TRBJ1-1; no definite D call. The CDR3 loop spans 16 amino acids. The V gene lost 2 bases and the J gene lost 0 bases, with 13 bases spanning the gap. Per germline, CDR1 MNHNY and CDR2 SVGAGI (reference sequence).

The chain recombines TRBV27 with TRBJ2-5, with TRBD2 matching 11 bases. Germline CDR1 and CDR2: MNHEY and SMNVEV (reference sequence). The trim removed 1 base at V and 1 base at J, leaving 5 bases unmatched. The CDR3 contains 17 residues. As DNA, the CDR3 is TGTGCCAGCAGTTTATTCTCGACTAGCGGGACCCAAGAGACCCAGTACTTC. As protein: CASSLFSTSGTQETQYF.

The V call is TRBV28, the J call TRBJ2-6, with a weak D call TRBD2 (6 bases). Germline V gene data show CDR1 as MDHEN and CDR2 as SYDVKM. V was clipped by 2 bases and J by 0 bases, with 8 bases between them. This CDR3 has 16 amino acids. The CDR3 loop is CASSLRAGSGANVLTF. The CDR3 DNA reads TGTGCCAGCAGTTTACGAGCGGGCTCTGGGGCCAACGTCCTGACTTTC.